These 14 T cell receptor beta chains were sequenced from one sample in a study of cytomegalovirus exposure and HLA in healthy donors. The primer mix had 60 Vbeta and 13 Jbeta primers. Data came from immunoSEQ multiplex PCR; TCRdb stores just in-frame clones and leaves some out. The table includes roughly 84,000 clones, over 75% detected once. Source material: PBMCs. The receptors were gathered from a man in his forties or fifties in good health and CMV-seronegative.

V gene TRBV6-6 combines with J gene TRBJ2-6, with a tentative D call TRBD2 (6 bases). This CDR3 comprises 15 residues. Germline V lookup: CDR1 MNHNY, CDR2 SVGAGI (reference sequence). V lost 7 bases to trimming and J lost 3 bases, with 13 bases between them. The CDR3 sequence: CASTQRRGGANVLTF. CDR3 DNA: TGTGCCAGCACGCAGCGGCGGGGTGGGGCCAACGTCCTGACTTTC.

The V gene is TRBV19, the J gene TRBJ1-6, with D perhaps TRBD1 (6 bases). CDR3 length: 14 residues. Germline V gene lookup returns CDR1 LNHDA and CDR2 SQIVND (reference sequence). V shed 7 bases and J shed 10 bases, with 17 bases lying between them. CDR3 bases: TGTGCCAGTAAGGTCACAGGGAGAAAGTCACCCCTCCACTTT. Translated, it gives CASKVTGRKSPLHF.

This clone was seen more than once but under ten times. An end of the junction differs from the germline gene, which may be a read error. The rearrangement links TRBV7-9 to TRBJ2-1; 9 bases agree with TRBD2. The length of the CDR3 is 12 residues. Germline loops: CDR1 SEHNR, CDR2 FQNEAQ (reference sequence). The CDR3 spells CSSSLTSGEQFF. In nucleotides, the CDR3 is TGTTCCAGCAGCTTGACTAGCGGAGAGCAGTTCTTC. Looking up the rest from reference TRBV7-9 and TRBJ2-1 gives the full variable domain: DTGVSQNPRHKITKRGQNVTFRCDPISEHNRLYWYRQTLGQGPEFLTYFQNEAQLEKSRLLSDRFSAERPKGSFSTLEIQRTEQGDSAMYLCSSSLTSGEQFFGPGTRLTVL.

The genes are TRBV7-2 and TRBJ1-5; possible D gene TRBD1, 6 bases. V was clipped by 3 bases and J by 4 bases, with 13 bases between them. Germline V lookup: CDR1 SGHTA, CDR2 FQGNSA. There are 15 residues in the CDR3. The CDR3 is CASSLGQGKNQPQHF. In DNA form, the CDR3 reads TGTGCCAGCAGCTTGGGGCAGGGGAAAAATCAGCCCCAGCATTTT.

The chain uses TRBV5-1 and TRBJ1-6; a possible D gene is TRBD1 (6 bases). The germline V gene has CDR1 SGHRS and CDR2 YFSETQ. Between the trimmed V and J ends, which lost 6 bases and 6 bases, there was a span of 13 bases. This CDR3 comprises 14 residues. CDR3 sequence reads: CASTLGAGNSPLHF. Written as DNA, the CDR3 is TGCGCCAGCACGTTGGGGGCTGGTAATTCACCCCTCCACTTT.

This clone was counted at least ten times. V and J are TRBV4-1 and TRBJ1-6, with TRBD1 matching 11 bases. Germline V lookup: CDR1 MGHRA, CDR2 YSYEKL. The CDR3 extends over 20 amino acids. V dropped 3 bases and J dropped 0; count of bases not matched to a gene: 10. For the CDR3, the DNA is TGCGCCAGCAGCCATGGACAGGGGGCCCTGATGAGCTCCTATAATTCACCCCTCCACTTT. Protein product: CASSHGQGALMSSYNSPLHF.

The table lists this clone with a few counts. The rearrangement uses TRBV2 and TRBJ1-6; no firm D call. The CDR3 sequence is 12 residues long. The V end lost 7 bases, the J end lost 5 bases, and 6 bases lay between the germline ends. Germline CDR1 SNHLY, CDR2 FYNNEI. In DNA form, the CDR3 reads TGTGCCAGCAACCTAAATAATTCACCCCTCCACTTT. This translates into CASNLNNSPLHF.

The chain employs TRBV2 and TRBJ2-7; D is undetermined. The CDR3 length is 15 residues. V shed 7 bases and J shed 2 bases, with 18 bases lying between them. The germline CDR1 and CDR2 sequences are SNHLY and FYNNEI. Here the CDR3 DNA reads TGTGCCAGCACACCATTGGCCAATGGGCCCTACGAGCAGTACTTC. It specifies CASTPLANGPYEQYF.

The V gene is TRBV20-1, the J gene TRBJ1-2; no reliable D call. The CDR3 length is 11 residues. V gave up 2 bases and J gave up 7 bases, with 8 bases separating them. From germline, CDR1 is DFQATT and CDR2 SNEGSKA (reference sequence). The CDR3 loop reads CSARIVGGYTF. The CDR3 coding sequence is TGCAGTGCTAGAATCGTCGGTGGCTACACCTTC.

The chain recombines TRBV7-9 with TRBJ2-1, with D unclear. The CDR3 is made up of 15 amino acids. The germline gives CDR1 SEHNR, CDR2 FQNEAQ (reference sequence). Trimming took off 0 bases at V and 3 bases at J, with 9 bases between the two ends. CDR3 coding DNA: TGTGCCAGCAGCTTAGCGCGTAGAGACTACAATGAGCAGTTCTTC. Translated: CASSLARRDYNEQFF.

The rearrangement uses TRBV5-1 and TRBJ2-1; 7 nucleotides align to TRBD2. Losses at the gene ends were 2 bases for V and 4 bases for J; bases not matched to a gene: 6. Looked up from germline, CDR1 is SGHRS and CDR2 is YFSETQ. The CDR3 runs 15 residues. CDR3 loop: CASSFSGAWYNEQFF. The DNA of the CDR3 is TGCGCCAGCAGCTTCAGCGGGGCCTGGTACAATGAGCAGTTCTTC. Looking up the rest from reference TRBV5-1 and TRBJ2-1 gives the full variable domain: KAGVTQTPRYLIKTRGQQVTLSCSPISGHRSVSWYQQTPGQGLQFLFEYFSETQRNKGNFPGRFSGRQFSNSRSEMNVSTLELGDSALYLCASSFSGAWYNEQFFGPGTRLTVL.

The rearrangement uses TRBV5-1 and TRBJ1-4, with 11 bases that match TRBD1. The V and J ends lost 2 bases and 6 bases, in that order; junction bases with no gene match: 6. The length of the CDR3 is 16 residues. Per the germline V gene, CDR1 is SGHRS and CDR2 is YFSETQ. DNA for the CDR3: TGCGCCAGCAGCTTTGGACAGGGGGCTCGGGATGAAAAACTGTTTTTT. Translated: CASSFGQGARDEKLFF.

The V gene is TRBV4-2, the J gene TRBJ2-2; no reliable D call. This CDR3 has 13 amino acids. Germline loops: CDR1 LGHNA, CDR2 YNFKEQ. The germline V and J ends were trimmed by 2 bases and 6 bases, with 7 bases remaining between them. The CDR3 DNA reads as TGTGCCAGCAGCCAATCTAGTGCCGGGGAGCTGTTTTTT. It translates to CASSQSSAGELFF.

The chain carries TRBV7-8 and TRBJ1-2; 10 nucleotides line up with TRBD1. Germline V gene data show CDR1 as SGHVS and CDR2 as FQNEAQ. The V gene end was trimmed by 5 bases and the J gene end by 5 bases; junction bases not matched to a gene: 5. The CDR3 sequence is 14 residues long. CDR3 residues: CASSPTGGVYGYTF. In nucleotides, the CDR3 is TGTGCCAGCAGCCCGACAGGGGGCGTTTATGGCTACACCTTC.